A single sample gave rise to the 2 T cell receptor beta chains below, sequenced in a study of identical twins. In TCRdb, the 5' RACE reads were re-called with MiXCR into one record per CDR3 protein. The table shows some 1,700,000 distinct CDR3 sequences, with under 35% occurring only once. The sequenced material came from cord blood. The receptors derive from a newborn girl in good health.

Remarks on this clonotype: The junction departs from germline at one end; a sequencing error may be responsible. The CDR3 nucleotides read TGTGCCAGCAGCCAACCGAGCGGGAACATTGAAGCTTTCTTT. It is translated as CASSQPSGNIEAFF. The chain is built from TRBV3-1 and TRBJ1-1; D call uncertain. This CDR3 region has 14 residues. Germline loops: CDR1 LGHDT, CDR2 YNNKEL (reference sequence).

The V call is TRBV7-9, the J call TRBJ2-5; 8 nucleotides match TRBD1. From germline, CDR1 is SEHNR and CDR2 FQNEAQ (reference sequence). This CDR3 is built from 16 residues. After removal of 1 base from V and 1 base from J, the junction contained 5 bases not matched to a gene. The CDR3 bases are TGTGCCAGCAGCTTAGGCGTCCAGGGGGCCCAAGAGACCCAGTACTTC. This encodes CASSLGVQGAQETQYF.